Below are 2 T cell receptor beta chains sequenced from a single sample in a study of blood T cell repertoires in COVID-19. This table comes from immunoSEQ multiplex PCR, and its TCRdb copy is limited to in-frame clones, with some not included. The sample consists of around 190,000 clones, roughly 77% of them appearing once. Sequencing was carried out using peripheral blood. Receptors were obtained from a middle-aged woman with COVID-19, enrolled during active disease.

V and J are TRBV5-6 and TRBJ1-1; 8 nucleotides align to TRBD1. The V segment lost 2 bases and the J segment 11 bases; nucleotides outside the gene matches: 8. Germline CDR1 and CDR2: SGHDT and YYEEEE. The CDR3 is 13 residues long. The CDR3 coding sequence is TGTGCCAGCAGCTTCCCGACAGGGGTTGGGGCTTTCTTT. Encoded protein: CASSFPTGVGAFF.

The V call is TRBV7-2, the J call TRBJ2-5, with TRBD1 matching over 12 bases. The J segment lost 5 bases and the V segment lost 1 base, leaving 8 bases of the junction unmatched. The CDR3 extends over 17 amino acids. The germline V gene encodes CDR1 SGHTA and CDR2 FQGNSA. CDR3 DNA sequence: TGTGCCAGCAGCTTAGGGATCGGGACAGGGGGCACGGAGACCCAGTACTTC. Residues: CASSLGIGTGGTETQYF. Looking up the rest from reference TRBV7-2 and TRBJ2-5 gives the full variable domain: GAGVSQSPSNKVTEKGKDVELRCDPISGHTALYWYRQSLGQGLEFLIYFQGNSAPDKSGLPSDRFSAERTGGSVSTLTIQRTQQEDSAVYLCASSLGIGTGGTETQYFGPGTRLLVL.